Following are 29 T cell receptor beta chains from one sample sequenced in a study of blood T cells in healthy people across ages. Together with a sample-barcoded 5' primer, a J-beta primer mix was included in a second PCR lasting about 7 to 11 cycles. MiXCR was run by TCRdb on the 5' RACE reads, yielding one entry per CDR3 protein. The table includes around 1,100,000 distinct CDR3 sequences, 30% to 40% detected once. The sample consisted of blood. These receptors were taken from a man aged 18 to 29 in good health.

The CDR3 loop is CSVGRDRDYNEQYF. CDR3 DNA sequence: TGCAGCGTTGGCAGAGACAGGGACTACAATGAGCAGTACTTC. The chain employs TRBV29-1 and TRBJ2-1; possibly TRBD1 or TRBD2 for D (7 bases each). The DNA matches TRBJ2-7 better at its end, which makes the J call doubtful. This CDR3 comprises 14 residues. Germline V CDR1 and CDR2: SQVTM, ANQGSEA.

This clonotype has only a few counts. CDR3: CSARAYGGTSPLHF. The CDR3 region has the DNA TGCAGTGCTAGAGCCTACGGGGGTACCTCACCCCTCCACTTT. V and J are TRBV20-1 and TRBJ1-6; D perhaps matches TRBD1 (5 bases). Trimming left V 1 base short and J 10 bases short, with 14 bases between. CDR1 is DFQATT, CDR2 SNEGSKA, per germline (reference sequence). This CDR3 has 14 residues.

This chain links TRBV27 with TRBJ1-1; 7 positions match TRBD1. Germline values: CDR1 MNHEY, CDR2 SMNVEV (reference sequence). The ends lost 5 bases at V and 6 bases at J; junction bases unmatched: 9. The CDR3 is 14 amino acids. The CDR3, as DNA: TGTGCCAGCAGTGGGCCCAGGGGGAGACCTGAAGCTTTCTTT. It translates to CASSGPRGRPEAFF.

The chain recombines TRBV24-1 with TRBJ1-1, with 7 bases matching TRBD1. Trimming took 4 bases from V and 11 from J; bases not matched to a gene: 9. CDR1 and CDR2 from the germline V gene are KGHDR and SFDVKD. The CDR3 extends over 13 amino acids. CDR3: CATSDPGTAKAFF. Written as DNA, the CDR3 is TGTGCCACCAGTGACCCCGGGACAGCCAAGGCTTTCTTT.

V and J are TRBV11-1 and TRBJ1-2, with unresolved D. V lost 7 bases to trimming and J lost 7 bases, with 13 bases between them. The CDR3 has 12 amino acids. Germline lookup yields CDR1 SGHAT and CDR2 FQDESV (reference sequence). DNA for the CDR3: TGTGCCAGCACTGATCGAGGATTTGGCTACACCTTC. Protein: CASTDRGFGYTF.

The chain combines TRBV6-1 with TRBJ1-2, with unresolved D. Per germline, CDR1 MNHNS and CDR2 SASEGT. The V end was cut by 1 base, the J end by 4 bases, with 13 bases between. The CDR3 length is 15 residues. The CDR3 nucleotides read TGTGCCAGCAGTGAAGTAGGCCAAGTCTCCTATGGCTACACCTTC. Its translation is CASSEVGQVSYGYTF.

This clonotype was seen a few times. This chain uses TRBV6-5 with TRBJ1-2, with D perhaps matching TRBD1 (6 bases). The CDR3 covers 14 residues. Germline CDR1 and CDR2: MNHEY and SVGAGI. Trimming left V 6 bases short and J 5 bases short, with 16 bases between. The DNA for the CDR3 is TGTGCCAGCAGGGGTCCGGGACAAAGATATGGCTACACCTTC. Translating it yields CASRGPGQRYGYTF.

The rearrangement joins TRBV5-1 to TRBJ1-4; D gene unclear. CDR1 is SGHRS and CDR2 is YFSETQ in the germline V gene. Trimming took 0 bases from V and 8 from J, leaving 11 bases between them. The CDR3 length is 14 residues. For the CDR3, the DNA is TGCGCCAGCAGCTTGGTTGAACCCGCCGAAAAACTGTTTTTT. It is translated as CASSLVEPAEKLFF.

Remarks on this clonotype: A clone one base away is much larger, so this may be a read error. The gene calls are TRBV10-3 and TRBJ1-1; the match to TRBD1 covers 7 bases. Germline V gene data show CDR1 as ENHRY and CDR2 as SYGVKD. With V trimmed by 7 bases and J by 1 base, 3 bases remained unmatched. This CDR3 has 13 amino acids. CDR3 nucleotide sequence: TGTGCCATCACCGGGACAGCGAACACTGAAGCTTTCTTT. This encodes CAITGTANTEAFF.

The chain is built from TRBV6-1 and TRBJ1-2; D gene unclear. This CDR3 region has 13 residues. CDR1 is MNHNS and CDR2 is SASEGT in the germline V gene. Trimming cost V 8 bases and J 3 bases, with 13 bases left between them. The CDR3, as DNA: TGTGCCAGCCTGAAGGCGGCGGACTATGGCTACACCTTC. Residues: CASLKAADYGYTF.

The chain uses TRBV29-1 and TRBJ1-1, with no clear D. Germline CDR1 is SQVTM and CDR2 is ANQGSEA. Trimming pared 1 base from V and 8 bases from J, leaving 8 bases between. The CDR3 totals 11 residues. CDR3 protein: CSVEGGSEAFF. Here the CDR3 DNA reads TGCAGCGTTGAAGGGGGTTCCGAAGCTTTCTTT.

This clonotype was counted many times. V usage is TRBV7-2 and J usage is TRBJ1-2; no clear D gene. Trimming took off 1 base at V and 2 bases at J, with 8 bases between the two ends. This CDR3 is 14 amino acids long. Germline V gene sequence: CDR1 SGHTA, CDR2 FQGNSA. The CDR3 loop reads CASSLETVNYGYTF. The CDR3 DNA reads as TGTGCCAGCAGCTTAGAAACCGTGAACTATGGCTACACCTTC.

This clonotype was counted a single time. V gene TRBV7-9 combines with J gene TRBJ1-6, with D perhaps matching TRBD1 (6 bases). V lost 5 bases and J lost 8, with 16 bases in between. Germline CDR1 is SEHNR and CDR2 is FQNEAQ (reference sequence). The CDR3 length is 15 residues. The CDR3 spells CASSRGLRGDSPLHF. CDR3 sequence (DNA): TGTGCCAGCAGCCGAGGGCTCAGGGGTGATTCACCCCTCCACTTT.

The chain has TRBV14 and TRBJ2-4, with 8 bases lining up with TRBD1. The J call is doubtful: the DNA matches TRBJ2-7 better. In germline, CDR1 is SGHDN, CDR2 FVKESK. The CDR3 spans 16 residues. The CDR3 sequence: CASSQDQGTGHYEQYF. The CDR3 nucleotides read TGTGCCAGCAGCCAAGATCAAGGGACAGGACACTACGAGCAGTACTTC.

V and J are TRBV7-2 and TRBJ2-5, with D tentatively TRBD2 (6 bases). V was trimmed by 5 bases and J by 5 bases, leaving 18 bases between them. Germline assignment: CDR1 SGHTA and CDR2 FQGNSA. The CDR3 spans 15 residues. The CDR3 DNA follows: TGTGCCAGCAGCCCAAAGACTAGTCTCGCCGAGACCCAGTACTTC. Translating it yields CASSPKTSLAETQYF.

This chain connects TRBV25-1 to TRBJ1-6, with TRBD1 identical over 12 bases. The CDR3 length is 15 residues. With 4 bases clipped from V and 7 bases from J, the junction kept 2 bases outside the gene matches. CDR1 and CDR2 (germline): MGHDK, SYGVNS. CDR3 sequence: CASSGDRGRNSPLHF. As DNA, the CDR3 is TGTGCCAGCAGTGGGGACAGGGGGCGAAATTCACCCCTCCACTTT.

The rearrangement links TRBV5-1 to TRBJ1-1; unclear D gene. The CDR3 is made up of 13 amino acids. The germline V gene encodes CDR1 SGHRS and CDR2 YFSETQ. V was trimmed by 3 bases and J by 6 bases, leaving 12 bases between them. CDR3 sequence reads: CASSSLNVAEAFF. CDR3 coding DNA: TGCGCCAGCAGCTCCTTAAATGTCGCTGAAGCTTTCTTT.

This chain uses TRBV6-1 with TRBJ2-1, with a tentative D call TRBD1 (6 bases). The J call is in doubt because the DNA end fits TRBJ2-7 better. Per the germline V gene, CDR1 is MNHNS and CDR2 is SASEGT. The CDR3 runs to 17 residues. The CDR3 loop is CASSELPRQDSYNEQYF. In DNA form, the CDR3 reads TGTGCCAGCAGTGAACTTCCAAGACAGGATTCCTACAATGAGCAGTACTTC.

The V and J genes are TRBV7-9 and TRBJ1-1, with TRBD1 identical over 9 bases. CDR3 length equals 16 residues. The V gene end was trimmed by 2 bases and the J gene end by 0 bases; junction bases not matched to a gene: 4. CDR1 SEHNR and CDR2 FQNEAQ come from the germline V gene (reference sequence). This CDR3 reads CASSLRGTGLNTEAFF. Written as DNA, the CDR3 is TGTGCCAGCAGCTTAAGGGGGACAGGGTTGAACACTGAAGCTTTCTTT.

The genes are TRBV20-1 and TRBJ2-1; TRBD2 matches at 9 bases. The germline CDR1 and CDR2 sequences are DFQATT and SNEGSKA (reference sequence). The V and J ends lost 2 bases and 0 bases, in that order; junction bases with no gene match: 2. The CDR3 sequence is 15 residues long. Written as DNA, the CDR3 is TGCAGTGCTAGATCGCGGGGGGGCTCCTACAATGAGCAGTTCTTC. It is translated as CSARSRGGSYNEQFF.

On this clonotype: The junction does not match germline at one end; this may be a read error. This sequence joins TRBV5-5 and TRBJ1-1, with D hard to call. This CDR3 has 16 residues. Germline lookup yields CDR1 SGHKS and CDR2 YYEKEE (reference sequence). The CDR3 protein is CASSLASARLNTEAFF. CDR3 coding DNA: TGTGCCAGTAGCTTGGCTTCGGCCCGTCTGAACACTGAAGCTTTCTTT.

The CDR3: CASSSDLSSYNSPLHF. The CDR3 DNA follows: TGTGCCAGCAGCTCGGACTTAAGCTCCTATAATTCACCCCTCCACTTT. The rearrangement joins TRBV5-6 to TRBJ1-6; D not resolved. CDR1 SGHDT and CDR2 YYEEEE come from the germline V gene. The CDR3 has 16 amino acids. The germline V and J ends were trimmed by 3 bases and 0 bases, with 10 bases remaining between them.

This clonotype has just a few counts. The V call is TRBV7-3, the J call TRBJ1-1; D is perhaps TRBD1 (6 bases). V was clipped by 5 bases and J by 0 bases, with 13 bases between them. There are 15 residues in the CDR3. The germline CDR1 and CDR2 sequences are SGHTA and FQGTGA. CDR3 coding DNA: TGTGCCAGCAGCCCTCAGGGGTTCATGAACACTGAAGCTTTCTTT. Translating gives CASSPQGFMNTEAFF.

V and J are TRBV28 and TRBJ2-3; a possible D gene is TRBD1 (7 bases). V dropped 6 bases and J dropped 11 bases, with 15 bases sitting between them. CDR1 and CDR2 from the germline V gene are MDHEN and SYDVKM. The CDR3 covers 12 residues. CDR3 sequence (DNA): TGTGCCAGCAGGGGGGGACAGTTAAAGCAGTATTTT. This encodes CASRGGQLKQYF.

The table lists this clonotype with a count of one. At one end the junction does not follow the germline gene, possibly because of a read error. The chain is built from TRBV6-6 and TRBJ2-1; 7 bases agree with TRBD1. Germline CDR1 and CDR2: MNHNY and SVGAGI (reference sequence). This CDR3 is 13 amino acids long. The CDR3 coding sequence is TGTACCAGCAGTCAACTTACAGGGGCTGAGCAGTTCTTC. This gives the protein CTSSQLTGAEQFF.

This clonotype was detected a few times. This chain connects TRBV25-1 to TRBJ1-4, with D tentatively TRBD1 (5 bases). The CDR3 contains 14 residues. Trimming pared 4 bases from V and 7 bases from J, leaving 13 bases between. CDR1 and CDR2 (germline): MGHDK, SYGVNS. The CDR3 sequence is CASSVGLAGEKLFF. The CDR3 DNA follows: TGTGCCAGCAGTGTGGGGCTTGCGGGTGAAAAACTGTTTTTT.

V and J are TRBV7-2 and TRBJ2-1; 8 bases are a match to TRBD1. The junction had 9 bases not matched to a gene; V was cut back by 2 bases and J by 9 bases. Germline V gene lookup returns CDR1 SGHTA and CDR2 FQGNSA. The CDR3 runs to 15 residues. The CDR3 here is CASSLQGQGSGEQFF. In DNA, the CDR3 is TGTGCCAGCAGCTTACAAGGACAGGGATCTGGTGAGCAGTTCTTC.

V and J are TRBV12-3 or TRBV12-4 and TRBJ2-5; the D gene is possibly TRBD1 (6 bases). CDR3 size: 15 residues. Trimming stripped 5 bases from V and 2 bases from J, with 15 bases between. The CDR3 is CASSQTPGAQETQYF. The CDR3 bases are TGTGCCAGCAGTCAAACCCCAGGGGCGCAAGAGACCCAGTACTTC.

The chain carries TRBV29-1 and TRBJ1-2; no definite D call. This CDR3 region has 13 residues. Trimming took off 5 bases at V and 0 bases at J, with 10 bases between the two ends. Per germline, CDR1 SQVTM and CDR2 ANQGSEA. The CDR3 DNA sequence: TGCAGCGTTACAGATGGAACTAACTATGGCTACACCTTC. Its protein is CSVTDGTNYGYTF.